The subject of this entry is one TCR beta chain. This record belongs to a study of T-cell reconstitution after alpha-beta-depleted transplantation in children. Construction of the TCRbeta library involved unique molecular identifiers. Each CDR3 protein gets one entry after TCRdb re-called the PCR reads with MiXCR. In the table there are about 480,000 distinct CDR3 sequences, around 13% of which are singletons. CDR3 length: 13 residues. The V gene lost 5 bases and the J gene lost 5 bases, with 10 bases spanning the gap. Germline loops: CDR1 MNHEY, CDR2 SMNVEV (reference sequence). This rearrangement joins TRBV27 to TRBJ2-1; D not certain. The clonotype was recovered from a human donor who donated a stem cell graft to a child with combined immunodeficiency. The material was PBMCs from the stem cell graft donor, obtained from the stem cell graft. CDR3 sequence: CASSPEPNNEQFF. In nucleotides, the CDR3 is TGTGCCAGCAGTCCTGAACCAAACAATGAGCAGTTCTTC.